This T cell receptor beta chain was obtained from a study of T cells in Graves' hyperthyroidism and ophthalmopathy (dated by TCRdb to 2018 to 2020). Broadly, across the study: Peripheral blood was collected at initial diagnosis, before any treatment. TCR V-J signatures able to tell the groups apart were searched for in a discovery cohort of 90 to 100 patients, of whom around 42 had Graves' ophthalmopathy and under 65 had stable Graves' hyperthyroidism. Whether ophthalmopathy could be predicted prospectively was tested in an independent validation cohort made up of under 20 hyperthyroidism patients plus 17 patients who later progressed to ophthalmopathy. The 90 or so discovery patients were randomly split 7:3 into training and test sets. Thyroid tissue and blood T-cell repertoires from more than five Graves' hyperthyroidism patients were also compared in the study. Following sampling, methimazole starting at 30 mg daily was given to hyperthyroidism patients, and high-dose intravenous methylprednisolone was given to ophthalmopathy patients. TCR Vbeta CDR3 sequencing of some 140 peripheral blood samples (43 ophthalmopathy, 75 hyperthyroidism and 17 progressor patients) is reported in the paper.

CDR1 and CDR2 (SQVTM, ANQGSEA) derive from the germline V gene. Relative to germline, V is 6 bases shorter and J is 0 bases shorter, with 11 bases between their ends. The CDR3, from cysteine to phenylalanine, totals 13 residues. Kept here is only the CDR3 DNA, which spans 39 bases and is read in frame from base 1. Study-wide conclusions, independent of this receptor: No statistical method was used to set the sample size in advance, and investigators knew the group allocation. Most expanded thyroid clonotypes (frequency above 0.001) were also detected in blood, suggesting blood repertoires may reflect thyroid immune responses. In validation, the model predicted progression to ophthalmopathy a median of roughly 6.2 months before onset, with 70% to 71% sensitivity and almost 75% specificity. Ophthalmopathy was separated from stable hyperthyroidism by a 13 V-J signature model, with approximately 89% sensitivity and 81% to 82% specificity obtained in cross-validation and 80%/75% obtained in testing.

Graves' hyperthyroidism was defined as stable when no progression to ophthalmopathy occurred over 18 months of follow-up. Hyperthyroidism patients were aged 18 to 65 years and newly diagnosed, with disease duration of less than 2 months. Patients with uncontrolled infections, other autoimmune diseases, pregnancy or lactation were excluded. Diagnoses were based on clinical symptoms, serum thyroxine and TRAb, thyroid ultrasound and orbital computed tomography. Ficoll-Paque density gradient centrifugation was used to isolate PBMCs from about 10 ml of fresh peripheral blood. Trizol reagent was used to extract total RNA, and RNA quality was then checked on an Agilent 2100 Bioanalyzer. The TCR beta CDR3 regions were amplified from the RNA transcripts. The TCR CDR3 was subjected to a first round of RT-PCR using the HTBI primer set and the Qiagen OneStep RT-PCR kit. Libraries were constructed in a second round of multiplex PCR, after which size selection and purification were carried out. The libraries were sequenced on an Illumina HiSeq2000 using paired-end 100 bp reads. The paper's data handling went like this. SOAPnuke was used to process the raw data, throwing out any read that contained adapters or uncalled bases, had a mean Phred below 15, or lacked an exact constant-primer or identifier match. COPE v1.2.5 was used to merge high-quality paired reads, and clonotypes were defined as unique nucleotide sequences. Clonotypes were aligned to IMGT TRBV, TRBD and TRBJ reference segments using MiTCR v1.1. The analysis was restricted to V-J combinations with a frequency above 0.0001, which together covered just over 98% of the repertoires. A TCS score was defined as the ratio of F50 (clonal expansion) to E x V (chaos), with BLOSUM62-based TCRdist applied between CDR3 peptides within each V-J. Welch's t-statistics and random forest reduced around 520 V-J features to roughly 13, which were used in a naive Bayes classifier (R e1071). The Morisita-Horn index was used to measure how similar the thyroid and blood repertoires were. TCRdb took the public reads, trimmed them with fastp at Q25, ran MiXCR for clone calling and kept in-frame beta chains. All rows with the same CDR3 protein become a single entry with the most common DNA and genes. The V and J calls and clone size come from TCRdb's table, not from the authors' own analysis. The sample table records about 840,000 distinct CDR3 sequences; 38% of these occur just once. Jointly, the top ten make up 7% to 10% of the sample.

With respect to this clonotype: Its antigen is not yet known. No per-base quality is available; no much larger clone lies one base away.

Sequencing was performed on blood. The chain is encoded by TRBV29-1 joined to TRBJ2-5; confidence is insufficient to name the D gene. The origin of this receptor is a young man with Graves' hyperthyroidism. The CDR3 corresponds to CSVETPYQETQYF. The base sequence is TGCAGCGTCGAAACCCCTTACCAAGAGACCCAGTACTTC. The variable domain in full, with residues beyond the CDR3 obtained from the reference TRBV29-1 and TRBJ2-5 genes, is SAVISQKPSRDICQRGTSLTIQCQVDSQVTMMFWYRQQPGQSLTLIATANQGSEATYESGFVIDKFPISRPNLTFSTLTVSNMSPEDSSIYLCSVETPYQETQYFGPGTRLLVL.